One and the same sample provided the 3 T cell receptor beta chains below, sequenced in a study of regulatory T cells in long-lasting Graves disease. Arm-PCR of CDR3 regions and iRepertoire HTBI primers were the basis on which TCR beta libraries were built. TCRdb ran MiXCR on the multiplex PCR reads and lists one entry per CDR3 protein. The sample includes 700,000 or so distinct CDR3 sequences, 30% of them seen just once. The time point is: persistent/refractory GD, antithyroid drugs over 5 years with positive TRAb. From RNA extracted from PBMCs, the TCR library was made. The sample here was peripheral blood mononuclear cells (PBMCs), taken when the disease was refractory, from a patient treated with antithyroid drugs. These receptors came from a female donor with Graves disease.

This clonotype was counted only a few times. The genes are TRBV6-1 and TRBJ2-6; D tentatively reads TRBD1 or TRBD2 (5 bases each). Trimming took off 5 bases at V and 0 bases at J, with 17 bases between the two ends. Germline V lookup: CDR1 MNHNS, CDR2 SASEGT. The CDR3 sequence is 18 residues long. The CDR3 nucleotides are TGTGCCAGCAGTCGGGACGGTAACCTTTTCTCTGGGGCCAACGTCCTGACTTTC. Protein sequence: CASSRDGNLFSGANVLTF.

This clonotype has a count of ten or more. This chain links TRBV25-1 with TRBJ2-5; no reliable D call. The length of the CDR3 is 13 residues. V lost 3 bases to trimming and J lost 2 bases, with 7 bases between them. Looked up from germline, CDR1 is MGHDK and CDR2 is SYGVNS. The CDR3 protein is CASSEWGQETQYF. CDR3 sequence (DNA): TGTGCCAGCAGTGAGTGGGGACAAGAGACCCAGTACTTC.

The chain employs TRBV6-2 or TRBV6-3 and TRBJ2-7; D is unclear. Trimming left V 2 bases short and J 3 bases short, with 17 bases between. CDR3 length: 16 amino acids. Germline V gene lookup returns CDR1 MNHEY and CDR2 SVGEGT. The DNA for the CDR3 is TGTGCCAGCAGTTACGGACCGCCCCCGGGCGTCTACGAGCAGTACTTC. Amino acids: CASSYGPPPGVYEQYF.